Sequencing of this T cell receptor (beta chain) was carried out in a study of patients and donors after allogeneic stem cell transplantation (dated by TCRdb to 2020 to 2021). The library was built by means of RT-PCR. Sequencing used a NextSeq 550. Using fastp at Q25 and MiXCR, TCRdb reprocessed the public reads and kept productive beta chains. For every CDR3 protein sequence, its rows merge into one entry that carries the most common genes and DNA. This sample is represented by around 70,000 distinct CDR3 sequences; about 30% of them were singletons. The top ten constitute approximately 25% of the sample. V and J are trimmed by 4 bases and 9 bases, and the gene matches miss 6 bases of the junction. The CDR3 starts with the cysteine, ends with the phenylalanine, and has 14 residues. Only the CDR3 DNA is retained, 42 bases long and in frame from the first base. According to the germline V gene (reference sequence), CDR1 reads LGHDT and CDR2 reads YNNKEL.

Concerning this clonotype itself: Its antigen is not yet known. No quality values exist for individual bases; no much larger clone is one base distant.

Sequenced input: blood, either unsorted or a sorted T cell fraction (not recorded which). The rearrangement joined TRBV3-1 to TRBJ1-6, with 7 middle bases fitting TRBD1. The clonotype originates from a human donor who was either an allogeneic HSCT recipient or a stem cell or donor lymphocyte infusion donor (not recorded which). It is not recorded whose cells these are; they may come from a transplant donor. The nucleotide sequence reads TGTGCCAGCAGCCCCGACAGGGTCCGTTCACCCCTCCACTTT. Its translation is CASSPDRVRSPLHF.